Sequencing of this T cell receptor (beta chain) was carried out in a study of cytomegalovirus exposure and HLA in healthy donors. This PCR relied on a set of 60 Vbeta primers and 13 Jbeta primers. The assay was immunoSEQ multiplex PCR, and TCRdb's table has in-frame clones only and misses some. The sample holds 85,000 to 100,000 clones; around 77% are singletons and the top ten take about 3.3%. The study's findings and limits: Per a later analysis, HLA-associated TCR beta chains showed more clonal expansion than other, equally common TCR beta chains.

Note on this clone: Its antigen is undetermined.

The CDR3 consists of 14 residues. Germline V gives CDR1 SGHRS, CDR2 YFSETQ. V was pared by 3 bases and J by 1 base, with 10 bases between. The source material was PBMCs. This receptor was taken from a man aged 35 to 55 in good health and CMV-seronegative. The J gene is TRBJ1-1, the V gene TRBV5-1; possibly TRBD1 for D (5 bases). CDR3: CASSSRVPNTEAFF. CDR3 DNA sequence: TGCGCCAGCAGCTCCAGGGTCCCGAACACTGAAGCTTTCTTT.